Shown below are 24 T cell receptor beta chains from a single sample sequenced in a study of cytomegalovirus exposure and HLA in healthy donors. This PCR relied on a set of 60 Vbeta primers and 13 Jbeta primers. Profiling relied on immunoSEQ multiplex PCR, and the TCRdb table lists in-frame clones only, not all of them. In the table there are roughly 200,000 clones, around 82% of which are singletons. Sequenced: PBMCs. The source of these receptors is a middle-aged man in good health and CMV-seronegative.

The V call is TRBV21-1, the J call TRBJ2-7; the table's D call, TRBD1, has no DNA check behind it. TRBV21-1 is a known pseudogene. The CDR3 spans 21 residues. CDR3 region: CASSIRTPRVGTPGQFIEQYF. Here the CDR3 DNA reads TGTGCCAGCAGCATTCGGACCCCCAGGGTTGGTACCCCGGGACAGTTTATCGAGCAGTACTTC.

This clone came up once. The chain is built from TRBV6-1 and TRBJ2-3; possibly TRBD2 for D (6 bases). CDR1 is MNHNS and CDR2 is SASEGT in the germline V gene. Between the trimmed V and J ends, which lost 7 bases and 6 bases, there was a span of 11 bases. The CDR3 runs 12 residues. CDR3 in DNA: TGTGCCAGCATCGCTGGGAGGGATACGCAGTATTTT. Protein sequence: CASIAGRDTQYF.

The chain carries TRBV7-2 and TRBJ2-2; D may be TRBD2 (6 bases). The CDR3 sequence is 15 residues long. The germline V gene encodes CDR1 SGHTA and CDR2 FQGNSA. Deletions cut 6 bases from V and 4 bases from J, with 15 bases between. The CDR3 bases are TGTGCCAGCAGATCCCCAGGACTACCCACCGGGGAGCTGTTTTTT. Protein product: CASRSPGLPTGELFF.

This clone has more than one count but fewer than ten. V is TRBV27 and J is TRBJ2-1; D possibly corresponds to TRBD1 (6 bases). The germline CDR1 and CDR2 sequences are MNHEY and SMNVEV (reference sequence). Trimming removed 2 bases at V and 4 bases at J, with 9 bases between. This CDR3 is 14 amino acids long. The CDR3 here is CASSLRDKYNEQFF. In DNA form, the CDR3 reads TGTGCCAGCAGTTTAAGGGACAAATACAATGAGCAGTTCTTC.

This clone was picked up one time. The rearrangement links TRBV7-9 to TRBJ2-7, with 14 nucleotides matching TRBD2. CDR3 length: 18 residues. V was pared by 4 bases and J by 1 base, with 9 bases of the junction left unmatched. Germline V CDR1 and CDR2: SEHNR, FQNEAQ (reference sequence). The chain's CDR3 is CASSSGLAGGLLSYEQYF. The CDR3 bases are TGTGCCAGCAGCTCAGGACTAGCGGGAGGCTTGCTTTCCTACGAGCAGTACTTC. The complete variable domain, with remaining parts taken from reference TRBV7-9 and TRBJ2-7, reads DTGVSQNPRHKITKRGQNVTFRCDPISEHNRLYWYRQTLGQGPEFLTYFQNEAQLEKSRLLSDRFSAERPKGSFSTLEIQRTEQGDSAMYLCASSSGLAGGLLSYEQYFGPGTRLTVT.

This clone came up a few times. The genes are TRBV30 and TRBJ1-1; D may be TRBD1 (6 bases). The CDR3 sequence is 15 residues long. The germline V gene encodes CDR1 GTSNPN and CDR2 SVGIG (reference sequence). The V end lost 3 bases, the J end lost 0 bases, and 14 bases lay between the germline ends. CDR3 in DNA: TGTGCCTGGAGGTTAAACAGGGTTATGAACACTGAAGCTTTCTTT. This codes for CAWRLNRVMNTEAFF.

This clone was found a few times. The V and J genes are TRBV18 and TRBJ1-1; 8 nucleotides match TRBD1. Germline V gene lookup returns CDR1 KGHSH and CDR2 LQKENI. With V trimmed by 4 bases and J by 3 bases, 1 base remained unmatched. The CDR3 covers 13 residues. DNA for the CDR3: TGTGCCAGCTCACAGACAGGGGACACTGAAGCTTTCTTT. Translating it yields CASSQTGDTEAFF. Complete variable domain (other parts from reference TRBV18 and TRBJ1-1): NAGVMQNPRHLVRRRGQEARLRCSPMKGHSHVYWYRQLPEEGLKFMVYLQKENIIDESGMPKERFSAEFPKEGPSILRIQQVVRGDSAAYFCASSQTGDTEAFFGQGTRLTVV.

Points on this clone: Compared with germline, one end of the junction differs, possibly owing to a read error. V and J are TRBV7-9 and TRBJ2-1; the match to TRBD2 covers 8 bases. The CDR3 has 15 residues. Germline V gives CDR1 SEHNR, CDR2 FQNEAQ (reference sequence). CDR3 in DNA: TGTTCCAGCAGACCAAGCGGGAGCTCCTACAATGAGCAGTTCTTC. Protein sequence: CSSRPSGSSYNEQFF.

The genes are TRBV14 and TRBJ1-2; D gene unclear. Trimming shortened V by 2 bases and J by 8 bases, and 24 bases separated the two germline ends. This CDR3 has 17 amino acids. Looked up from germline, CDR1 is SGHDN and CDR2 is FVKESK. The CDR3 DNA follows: TGTGCCAGCAGCCAACTCGGTCCTGCGGGCAGAGGGAGAGGCTACACCTTC. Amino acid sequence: CASSQLGPAGRGRGYTF. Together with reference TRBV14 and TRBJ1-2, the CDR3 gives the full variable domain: EAGVTQFPSHSVIEKGQTVTLRCDPISGHDNLYWYRRVMGKEIKFLLHFVKESKQDESGMPNNRFLAERTGGTYSTLKVQPAELEDSGVYFCASSQLGPAGRGRGYTFGSGTRLTVV.

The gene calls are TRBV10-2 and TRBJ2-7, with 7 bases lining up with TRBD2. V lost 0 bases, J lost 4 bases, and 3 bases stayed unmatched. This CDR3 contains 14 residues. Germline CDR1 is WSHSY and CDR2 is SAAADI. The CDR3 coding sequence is TGCGCCAGCAGTGAGTCAGGGAGGGTATACGAGCAGTACTTC. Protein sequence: CASSESGRVYEQYF.

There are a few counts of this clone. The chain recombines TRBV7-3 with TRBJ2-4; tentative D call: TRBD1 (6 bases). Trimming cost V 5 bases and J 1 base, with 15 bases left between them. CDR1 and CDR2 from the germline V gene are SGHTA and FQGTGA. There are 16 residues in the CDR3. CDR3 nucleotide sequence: TGTGCCAGCAGCCCCAGGGGTGGGGTCGCCAAAAACATTCAGTACTTC. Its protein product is CASSPRGGVAKNIQYF.

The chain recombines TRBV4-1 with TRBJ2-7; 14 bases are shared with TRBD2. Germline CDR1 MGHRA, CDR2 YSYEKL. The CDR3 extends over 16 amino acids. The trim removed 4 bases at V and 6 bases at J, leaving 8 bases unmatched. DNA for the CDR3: TGCGCCAGCAGCCCGCCGGGACTAGCGGGAGAGGTCGAGCAGTACTTC. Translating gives CASSPPGLAGEVEQYF.

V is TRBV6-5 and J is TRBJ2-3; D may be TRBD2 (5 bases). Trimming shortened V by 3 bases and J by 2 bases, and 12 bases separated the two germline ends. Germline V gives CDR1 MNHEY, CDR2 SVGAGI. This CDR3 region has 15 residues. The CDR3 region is CASSYSSGFTDTQYF. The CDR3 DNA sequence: TGTGCCAGCAGTTATTCAAGCGGTTTCACAGATACGCAGTATTTT.

In nucleotides, the CDR3 is TGTGCCTCTAGCCGGTTAGCGGGGGGGCTGGGTGAGCAGTTCTTC. The encoded protein is CASSRLAGGLGEQFF. V gene TRBV10-3 combines with J gene TRBJ2-1; 11 positions agree with TRBD2. CDR1 and CDR2 (germline): ENHRY, SYGVKD. There are 15 residues in the CDR3. V shed 11 bases, J shed 9 bases, and the junction held 15 bases outside the gene matches.

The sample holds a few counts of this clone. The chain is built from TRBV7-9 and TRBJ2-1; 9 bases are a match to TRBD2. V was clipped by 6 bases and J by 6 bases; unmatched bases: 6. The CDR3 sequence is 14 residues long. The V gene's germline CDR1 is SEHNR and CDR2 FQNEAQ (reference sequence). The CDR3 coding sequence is TGTGCCAGCAGTAGGCGGGAGGGCCCCAATGAGCAGTTCTTC. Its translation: CASSRREGPNEQFF. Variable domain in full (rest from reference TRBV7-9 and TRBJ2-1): DTGVSQNPRHKITKRGQNVTFRCDPISEHNRLYWYRQTLGQGPEFLTYFQNEAQLEKSRLLSDRFSAERPKGSFSTLEIQRTEQGDSAMYLCASSRREGPNEQFFGPGTRLTVL.

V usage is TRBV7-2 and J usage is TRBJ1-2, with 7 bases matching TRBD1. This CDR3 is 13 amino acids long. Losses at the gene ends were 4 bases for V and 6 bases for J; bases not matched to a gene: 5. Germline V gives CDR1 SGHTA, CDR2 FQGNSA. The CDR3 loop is CASSYSGGNGYTF. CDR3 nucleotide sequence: TGTGCCAGCAGCTACTCAGGGGGTAATGGCTACACCTTC.

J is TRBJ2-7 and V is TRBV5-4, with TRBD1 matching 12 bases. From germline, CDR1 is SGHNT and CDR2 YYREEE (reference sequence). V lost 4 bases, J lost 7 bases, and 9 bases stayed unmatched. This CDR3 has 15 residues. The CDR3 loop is CASSPGGQGAREQYF. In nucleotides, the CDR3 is TGTGCCAGCAGCCCGGGGGGACAGGGGGCGAGAGAGCAGTACTTC.

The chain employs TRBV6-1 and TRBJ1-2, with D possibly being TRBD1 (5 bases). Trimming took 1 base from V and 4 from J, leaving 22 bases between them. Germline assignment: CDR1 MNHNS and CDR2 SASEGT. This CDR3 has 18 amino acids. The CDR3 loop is CASSEETPGHPLPYGYTF. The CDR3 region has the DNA TGTGCCAGCAGTGAAGAAACCCCAGGGCATCCGCTCCCCTATGGCTACACCTTC.

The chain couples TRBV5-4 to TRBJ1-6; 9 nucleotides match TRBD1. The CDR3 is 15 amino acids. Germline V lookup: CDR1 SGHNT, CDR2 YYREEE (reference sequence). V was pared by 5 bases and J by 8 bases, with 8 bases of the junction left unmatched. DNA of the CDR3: TGTGCCAGCAGGTCAGACAGGGGGTCCGATTCACCCCTCCACTTT. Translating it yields CASRSDRGSDSPLHF.

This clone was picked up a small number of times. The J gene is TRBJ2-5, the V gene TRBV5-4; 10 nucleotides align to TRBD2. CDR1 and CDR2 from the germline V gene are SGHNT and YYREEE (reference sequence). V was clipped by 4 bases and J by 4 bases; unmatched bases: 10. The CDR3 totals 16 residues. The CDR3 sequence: CASSQQRGGRLETQYF. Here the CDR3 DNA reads TGTGCCAGCAGCCAACAGCGGGGGGGGAGGTTAGAGACCCAGTACTTC.

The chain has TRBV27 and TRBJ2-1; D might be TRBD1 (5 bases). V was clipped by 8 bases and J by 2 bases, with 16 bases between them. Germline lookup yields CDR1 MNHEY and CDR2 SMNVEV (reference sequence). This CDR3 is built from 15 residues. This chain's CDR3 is CASSTRDLPYNEQFF. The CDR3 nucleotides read TGTGCCAGCTCAACCAGGGATCTCCCCTACAATGAGCAGTTCTTC.

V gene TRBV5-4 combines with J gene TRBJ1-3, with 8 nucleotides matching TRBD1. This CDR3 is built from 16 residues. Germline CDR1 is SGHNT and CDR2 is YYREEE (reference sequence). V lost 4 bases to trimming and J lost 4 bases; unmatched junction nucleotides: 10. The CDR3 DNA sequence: TGTGCCAGCAGCCCGAGACAGGGGATGGGGGGAAACACCATATATTTT. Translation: CASSPRQGMGGNTIYF.

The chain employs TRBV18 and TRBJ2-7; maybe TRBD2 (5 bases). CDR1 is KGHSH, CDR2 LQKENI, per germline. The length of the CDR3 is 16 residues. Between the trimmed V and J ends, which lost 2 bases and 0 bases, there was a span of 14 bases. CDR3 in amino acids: CASSPLLAGSSYEQYF. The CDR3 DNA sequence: TGTGCCAGCTCACCATTACTGGCGGGCAGCTCCTACGAGCAGTACTTC. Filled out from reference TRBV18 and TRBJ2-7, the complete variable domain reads NAGVMQNPRHLVRRRGQEARLRCSPMKGHSHVYWYRQLPEEGLKFMVYLQKENIIDESGMPKERFSAEFPKEGPSILRIQQVVRGDSAAYFCASSPLLAGSSYEQYFGPGTRLTVT.

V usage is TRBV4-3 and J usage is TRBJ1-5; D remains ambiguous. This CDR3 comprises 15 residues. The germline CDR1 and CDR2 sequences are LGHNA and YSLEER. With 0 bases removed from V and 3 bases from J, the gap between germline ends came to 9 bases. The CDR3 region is CASSQDERNNQPQHF. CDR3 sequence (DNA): TGCGCCAGCAGCCAAGATGAGCGGAACAATCAGCCCCAGCATTTT.